These 13 T cell receptor beta chains came from one sample sequenced in a study of regulatory T cells in long-lasting Graves disease. As for time point: persistent/refractory GD, antithyroid drugs over 5 years with positive TRAb. Following extraction of RNA from PBMCs, that RNA was used to make the TCR library. For TCR beta, libraries came from iRepertoire HTBI primers and Arm-PCR of CDR3 regions. MiXCR, run by TCRdb on the multiplex PCR reads, gives a single entry per CDR3 protein. The sample lists 310,000 or so distinct CDR3 sequences, about 18% occurring once. The sequencing here drew on peripheral blood mononuclear cells (PBMCs), taken when the disease was refractory, from a patient treated with antithyroid drugs. All receptors come from a female donor with Graves disease.

This chain connects TRBV20-1 to TRBJ1-2; 8 bases agree with TRBD1. CDR1 and CDR2 (germline): DFQATT, SNEGSKA (reference sequence). This CDR3 is 14 amino acids long. The V gene end was trimmed by 2 bases and the J gene end by 2 bases; junction bases not matched to a gene: 4. CDR3 nucleotides: TGCAGTGCTAGACTGACAGGGGAAAACTATGGCTACACCTTC. Its translation: CSARLTGENYGYTF.

The chain uses TRBV10-1 and TRBJ1-1, with D uncertain. Per the germline V gene, CDR1 is WNHNN and CDR2 is SYGVQD (reference sequence). Trimming shortened V by 0 bases and J by 1 base, and 6 bases separated the two germline ends. The CDR3 contains 14 residues. CDR3 DNA: TGCGCCAGCAGTGAGTCGAGGTCGAACACTGAAGCTTTCTTT. Translation gives CASSESRSNTEAFF.

This clonotype was detected a few times. As DNA, the CDR3 is TGCAGCGTGGTGCAGGGTGGAACCGGGGAGCTGTTTTTT. Amino acid sequence: CSVVQGGTGELFF. This chain connects TRBV29-1 to TRBJ2-2, with D perhaps TRBD1 (5 bases). Germline V CDR1 and CDR2: SQVTM, ANQGSEA. The CDR3 has 13 residues. The germline V and J ends were trimmed by 6 bases and 5 bases, with 13 bases remaining between them.

Only a few counts were recorded for this clonotype. In DNA, the CDR3 is TGCGCCAGCAGCTGGGACGGACGGTCCTCTGGAAACACCATATATTTT. Encoded protein: CASSWDGRSSGNTIYF. The chain carries TRBV5-1 and TRBJ1-3; a weak D match, TRBD1 (5 bases). The CDR3 loop spans 16 amino acids. Trimming shortened V by 3 bases and J by 0 bases, and 13 bases separated the two germline ends. CDR1 and CDR2 from the germline V gene are SGHRS and YFSETQ.

In its sample, this clonotype was seen many times. DNA for the CDR3: TGTGCCAGCAGCCAGAACCTAGGAGCAACTAATGAAAAACTGTTTTTT. It translates to CASSQNLGATNEKLFF. V is TRBV11-1 and J is TRBJ1-4, with D unclear. With 5 bases removed from V and 0 bases from J, the gap between germline ends came to 13 bases. CDR3 length: 16 amino acids. Germline values: CDR1 SGHAT, CDR2 FQDESV (reference sequence).

This CDR3 is CASSWGHGRGSYEQYF. DNA of the CDR3: TGTGCCAGCAGCTGGGGCCACGGGAGAGGGAGCTACGAGCAGTACTTC. The chain combines TRBV2 with TRBJ2-7; maybe TRBD2 (6 bases). The CDR3 extends over 16 amino acids. Germline loops: CDR1 SNHLY, CDR2 FYNNEI. V shed 6 bases and J shed 3 bases, with 21 bases lying between them.

The chain recombines TRBV7-3 with TRBJ2-2; perhaps D is TRBD1 or TRBD2 (5 bases each). Germline V gene lookup returns CDR1 SGHTA and CDR2 FQGTGA. CDR3 length: 15 residues. V gave up 1 base and J gave up 5 bases, with 11 bases separating them. CDR3 coding DNA: TGTGCCAGCAGCTTAATGCTAGCAGGGACCGGGGAGCTGTTTTTT. Its translation is CASSLMLAGTGELFF.

Regarding this clonotype: One end of the junction does not line up with germline, which may come from a read error. The chain joins TRBV28 to TRBJ1-1; no definite D call. The CDR3 is 14 amino acids. In germline, CDR1 is MDHEN, CDR2 SYDVKM. CDR3 amino acids: CASSPLTVNTKAFF. CDR3 DNA: TGTGCCAGCTCACCATTGACGGTGAACACTAAAGCTTTCTTT.

The genes are TRBV30 and TRBJ2-3; D remains ambiguous. The CDR3 sequence is 11 residues long. Per germline, CDR1 GTSNPN and CDR2 SVGIG (reference sequence). Trimming left V 0 bases short and J 8 bases short, with 6 bases between. The CDR3 loop is CAWSVQATQYF. DNA for the CDR3: TGTGCCTGGAGTGTACAAGCTACGCAGTATTTT.

There are a few counts of this clonotype. J is TRBJ2-6 and V is TRBV18; tentatively, D is TRBD1 (6 bases). The germline V gene has CDR1 KGHSH and CDR2 LQKENI. V lost 6 bases to trimming and J lost 0 bases, with 9 bases between them. This CDR3 has 15 residues. As DNA, the CDR3 is TGTGCCAGCTCTCCAGGGGTCTCTGGGGCCAACGTCCTGACTTTC. This gives the protein CASSPGVSGANVLTF.

The gene calls are TRBV7-9 and TRBJ1-1; D is unclear. Germline V lookup: CDR1 SEHNR, CDR2 FQNEAQ (reference sequence). The CDR3 runs 12 residues. The V gene lost 1 base and the J gene lost 7 bases, with 7 bases spanning the gap. CDR3 in amino acids: CASSLGSSEAFF. DNA of the CDR3: TGTGCCAGCAGCTTAGGGTCAAGTGAAGCTTTCTTT.

The chain uses TRBV19 and TRBJ1-1; D is possibly TRBD1 (6 bases). CDR1 is LNHDA and CDR2 is SQIVND in the germline V gene (reference sequence). V was pared by 10 bases and J by 1 base, with 22 bases between. CDR3 length equals 16 residues. The CDR3 DNA is TGTGCCACCAAGCGGCTATCGGCAGGGGAGAACACTGAAGCTTTCTTT. It specifies CATKRLSAGENTEAFF.

This clonotype was picked up a small number of times. The chain combines TRBV7-9 with TRBJ2-6; the match to TRBD2 covers 10 bases. This CDR3 is 18 amino acids long. Looked up from germline, CDR1 is SEHNR and CDR2 is FQNEAQ (reference sequence). V gave up 5 bases and J gave up 0 bases; unmatched junction bases: 7. The CDR3 DNA reads as TGTGCCAGCAGCCCGTGGACTAGCGGTACCTCTGGGGCCAACGTCCTGACTTTC. Translating gives CASSPWTSGTSGANVLTF.